This entry is about one TCR beta chain. Its antigen is not identified. This table comes from immunoSEQ multiplex PCR, and its TCRdb copy is limited to in-frame clones, with some not included. This sample has about 50,000 clones, with about nine tenths found just once. The data were taken from a study of OX40 agonist ivuxolimab in advanced cancers. Across the whole study: Of mixed ages from about 23 to 90 and averaging approximately 60 years, the group was more than 65% male.

Study-level points and caveats: More expanded clones were seen, on average, in CD8+ T cells than in CD4+. At 0.1 to 3.0 mg/kg, clonal expansion of CD4+ and CD8+ blood T cells had occurred by week 6.

This CDR3 is built from 13 residues. The V gene lost 5 bases and the J gene lost 8 bases, with 10 bases spanning the gap. From germline, CDR1 is SGHAT and CDR2 FQNNGV. This clonotype was obtained from an adult with an advanced solid tumor such as melanoma, head and neck, liver or kidney cancer. The chain links TRBV11-2 to TRBJ1-6; the D is unclear. The sample was CD4+ or CD8+ T cells sorted from blood, taken in a trial of the OX40 agonist ivuxolimab. The CDR3 nucleotides are TGTGCCAGCAGCCCAAACACCTATTCACCCCTCCACTTT. Its translation: CASSPNTYSPLHF.